These 7 T cell receptor beta chains share one sample of origin, sequenced in a study of regulatory T cells in long-lasting Graves disease. Time point described: persistent/refractory GD, antithyroid drugs over 5 years with positive TRAb. PBMC-extracted RNA yielded the TCR library. Sequencing libraries for TCR beta were prepared with iRepertoire HTBI primers and Arm-PCR of CDR3 regions. Using its own MiXCR run on the multiplex PCR reads, TCRdb lists one record per CDR3 protein. The sample consists of about 340,000 distinct CDR3 sequences, 15% to 20% of them appearing once. The sample in question was peripheral blood mononuclear cells (PBMCs), obtained when the disease was refractory, from a patient treated with antithyroid drugs. These receptor sequences come from a female donor with Graves disease.

This chain uses TRBV7-2 with TRBJ1-4; D ambiguous. Germline V gene lookup returns CDR1 SGHTA and CDR2 FQGNSA. CDR3 length: 20 residues. V lost 2 bases and J 0 bases, leaving 22 bases between the germline ends. CDR3 DNA: TGTGCCAGCAGCTTATTCACAGTCACAGTTTTGAGTGCAACTAATGAAAAACTGTTTTTT. Translated: CASSLFTVTVLSATNEKLFF.

This clonotype has more than one count but fewer than ten. V is TRBV7-9 and J is TRBJ1-6; 10 bases line up with TRBD1. From germline, CDR1 is SEHNR and CDR2 FQNEAQ (reference sequence). There are 14 residues in the CDR3. With 5 bases clipped from V and 12 bases from J, the junction kept 7 bases outside the gene matches. CDR3: CASSPGTGVLPLHF. CDR3 nucleotide sequence: TGTGCCAGCAGCCCCGGGACAGGGGTTTTACCCCTCCACTTT.

The sample holds many counts of this clonotype. The V gene is TRBV6-2 or TRBV6-3, the J gene TRBJ2-7; D is undetermined. The CDR3 has 15 residues. Germline V gives CDR1 MNHEY, CDR2 SVGEGT. Trimming stripped 2 bases from V and 0 bases from J, with 11 bases between. CDR3: CASSYACGISYEQYF. The CDR3 DNA reads TGTGCCAGCAGTTACGCGTGTGGCATCTCCTACGAGCAGTACTTC.

Points on this clonotype: This may be a read error, as it is one base from a much larger clone. The CDR3 region has the DNA TGTGCCAGCGGCTTAGTAGCGGGACAAAACTATGGCTACACCTTC. Its protein is CASGLVAGQNYGYTF. The chain couples TRBV7-2 to TRBJ1-2; TRBD1 might be the D (6 bases). Germline values: CDR1 SGHTA, CDR2 FQGNSA. The CDR3 has 15 residues. The whole variable domain, filled in from reference TRBV7-2 and TRBJ1-2, reads GAGVSQSPSNKVTEKGKDVELRCDPISGHTALYWYRQSLGQGLEFLIYFQGNSAPDKSGLPSDRFSAERTGGSVSTLTIQRTQQEDSAVYLCASGLVAGQNYGYTFGSGTRLTVV.

This clonotype came up a few times. The chain is built from TRBV28 and TRBJ2-1; TRBD2 agrees at 11 bases. J lost 12 bases, V lost 5 bases, and 3 bases had no gene match. CDR3 length equals 12 residues. Germline V lookup: CDR1 MDHEN, CDR2 SYDVKM. The CDR3 coding sequence is TGTGCCAGCAGTAATAGCGGGAGGGTGCAGTTCTTC. This encodes CASSNSGRVQFF.

The sample holds many counts of this clonotype. The chain employs TRBV30 and TRBJ1-1; no reliable D call. The CDR3 is 13 amino acids. CDR1 and CDR2 (germline): GTSNPN, SVGIG (reference sequence). V was shortened by 4 bases and J by 6 bases, with 15 bases between the two germline ends. The CDR3 bases are TGTGCCTGGAACACCCCCCCCCGACCTGAAGCTTTCTTT. It is translated as CAWNTPPRPEAFF.

This clonotype was observed many times. This rearrangement joins TRBV3-1 to TRBJ2-7; TRBD1 is a possible D gene (6 bases). The CDR3 has 13 amino acids. The V and J ends lost 1 base and 6 bases respectively, with 10 bases between them. Germline loops: CDR1 LGHDT, CDR2 YNNKEL (reference sequence). CDR3 nucleotides: TGTGCCAGCAGCCAAGTCCAGGGGCGCGAGCAGTACTTC. As protein: CASSQVQGREQYF.